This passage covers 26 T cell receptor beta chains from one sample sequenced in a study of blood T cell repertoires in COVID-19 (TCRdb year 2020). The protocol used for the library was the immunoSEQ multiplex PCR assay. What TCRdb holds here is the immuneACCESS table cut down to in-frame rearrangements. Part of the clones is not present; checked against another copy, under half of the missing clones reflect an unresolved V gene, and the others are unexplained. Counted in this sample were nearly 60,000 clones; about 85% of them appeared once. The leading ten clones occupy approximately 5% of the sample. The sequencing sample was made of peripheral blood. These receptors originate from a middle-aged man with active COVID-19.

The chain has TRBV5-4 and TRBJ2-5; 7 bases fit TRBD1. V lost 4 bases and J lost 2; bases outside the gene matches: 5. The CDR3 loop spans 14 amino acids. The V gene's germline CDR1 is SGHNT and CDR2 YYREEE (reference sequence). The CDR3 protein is CASSPPGQQETQYF. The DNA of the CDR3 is TGTGCCAGCAGCCCCCCGGGACAGCAAGAGACCCAGTACTTC.

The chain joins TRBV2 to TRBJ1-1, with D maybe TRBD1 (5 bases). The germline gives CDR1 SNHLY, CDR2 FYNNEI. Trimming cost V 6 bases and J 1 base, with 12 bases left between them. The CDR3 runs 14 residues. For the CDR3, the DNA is TGTGCCAGCAGGGTGGACAAAGGGAACACTGAAGCTTTCTTT. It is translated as CASRVDKGNTEAFF.

The CDR3 DNA sequence: TGTGCCAGCAGTTCATGGCAGAATTCACCCCTCCACTTT. Its protein product is CASSSWQNSPLHF. The chain recombines TRBV6-6 with TRBJ1-6, with D hard to call. V was clipped by 4 bases and J by 7 bases, with 8 bases between them. This CDR3 is built from 13 residues. Per the germline V gene, CDR1 is MNHNY and CDR2 is SVGAGI (reference sequence).

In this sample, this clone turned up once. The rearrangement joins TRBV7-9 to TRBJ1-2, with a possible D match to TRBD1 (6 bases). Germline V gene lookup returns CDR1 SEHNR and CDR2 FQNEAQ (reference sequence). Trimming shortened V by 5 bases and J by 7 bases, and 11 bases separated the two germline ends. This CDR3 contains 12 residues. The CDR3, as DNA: TGTGCCAGCAGCCAGGACAGTAGTGGCTACACCTTC. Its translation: CASSQDSSGYTF.

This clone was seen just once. This chain's CDR3 is CASSEAGTGGYEQYF. The DNA for the CDR3 is TGTGCCAGCAGTGAAGCCGGGACAGGGGGCTACGAGCAGTACTTC. The gene calls are TRBV6-1 and TRBJ2-7; 11 positions agree with TRBD1. The germline gives CDR1 MNHNS, CDR2 SASEGT. This CDR3 is 15 amino acids long. V gave up 0 bases and J gave up 3 bases; unmatched junction bases: 1.

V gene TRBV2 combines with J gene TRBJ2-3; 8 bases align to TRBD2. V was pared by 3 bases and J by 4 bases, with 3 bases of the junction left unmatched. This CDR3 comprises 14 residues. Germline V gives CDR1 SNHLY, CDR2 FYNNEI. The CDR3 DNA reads TGTGCCAGCAGTGACGGGAGGGCCCCAGATACGCAGTATTTT. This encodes CASSDGRAPDTQYF.

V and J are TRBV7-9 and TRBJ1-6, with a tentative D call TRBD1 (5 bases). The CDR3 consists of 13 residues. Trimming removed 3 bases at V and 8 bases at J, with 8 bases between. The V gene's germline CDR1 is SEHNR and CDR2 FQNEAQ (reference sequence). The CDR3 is CASSFRADSPLHF. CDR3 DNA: TGTGCCAGCAGCTTCAGGGCGGATTCACCCCTCCACTTT.

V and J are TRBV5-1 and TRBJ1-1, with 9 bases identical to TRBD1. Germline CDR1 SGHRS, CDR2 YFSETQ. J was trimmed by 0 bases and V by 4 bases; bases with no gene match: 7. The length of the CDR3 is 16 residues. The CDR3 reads CASSRGTGHLNTEAFF. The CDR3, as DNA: TGCGCCAGCAGCCGGGGGACAGGGCATTTGAACACTGAAGCTTTCTTT.

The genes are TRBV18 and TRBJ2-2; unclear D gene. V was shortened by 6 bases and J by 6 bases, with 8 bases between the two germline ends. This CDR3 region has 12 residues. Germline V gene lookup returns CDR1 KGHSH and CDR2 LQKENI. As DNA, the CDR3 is TGTGCCAGCTCCCCCCGCGCCGGGGAGCTGTTTTTT. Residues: CASSPRAGELFF.

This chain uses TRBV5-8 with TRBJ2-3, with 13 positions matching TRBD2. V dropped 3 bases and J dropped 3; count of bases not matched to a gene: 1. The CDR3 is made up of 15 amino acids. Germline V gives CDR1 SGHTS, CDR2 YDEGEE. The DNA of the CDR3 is TGTGCCAGCAGCTCGGGACTAGCGGGAACAGATACGCAGTATTTT. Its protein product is CASSSGLAGTDTQYF.

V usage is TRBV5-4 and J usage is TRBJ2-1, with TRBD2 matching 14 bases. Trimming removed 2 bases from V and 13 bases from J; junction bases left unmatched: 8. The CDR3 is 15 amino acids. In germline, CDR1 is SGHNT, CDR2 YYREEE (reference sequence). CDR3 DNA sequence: TGTGCCAGCAGCTTTGGGACTAGCGGGAGTTCTTATCAGTTCTTC. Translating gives CASSFGTSGSSYQFF.

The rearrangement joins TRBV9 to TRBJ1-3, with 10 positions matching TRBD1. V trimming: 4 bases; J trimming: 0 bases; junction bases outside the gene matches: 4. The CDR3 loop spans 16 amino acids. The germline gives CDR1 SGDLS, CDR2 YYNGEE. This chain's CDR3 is CASSPDRGGSGNTIYF. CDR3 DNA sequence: TGTGCCAGCAGCCCGGACAGGGGGGGCTCTGGAAACACCATATATTTT.

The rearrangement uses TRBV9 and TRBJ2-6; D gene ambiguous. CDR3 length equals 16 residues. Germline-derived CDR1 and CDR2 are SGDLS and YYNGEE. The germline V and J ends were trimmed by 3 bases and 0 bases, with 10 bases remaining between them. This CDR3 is CASSDPYSSGANVLTF. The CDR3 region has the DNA TGTGCCAGCAGCGATCCTTATTCCTCTGGGGCCAACGTCCTGACTTTC.

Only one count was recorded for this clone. The CDR3 region is CASQQGARRTGELFF. The CDR3 DNA reads as TGCGCCAGCCAACAGGGGGCGCGGCGGACCGGGGAGCTGTTTTTT. This chain uses TRBV5-1 with TRBJ2-2; TRBD1 agrees at 9 bases. This CDR3 is 15 amino acids long. The J segment lost 5 bases and the V segment lost 7 bases, leaving 9 bases of the junction unmatched. The V gene's germline CDR1 is SGHRS and CDR2 YFSETQ.

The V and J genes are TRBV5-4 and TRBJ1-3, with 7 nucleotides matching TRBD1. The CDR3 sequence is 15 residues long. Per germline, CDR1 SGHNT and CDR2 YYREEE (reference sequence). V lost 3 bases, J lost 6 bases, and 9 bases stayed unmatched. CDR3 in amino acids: CASSSGQAFANTIYF. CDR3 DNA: TGTGCCAGCAGCTCTGGACAGGCTTTTGCAAACACCATATATTTT.

The DNA for the CDR3 is TGTGCCAGCAGGAAATGGGGGGGTGATGGCTACACCTTC. Its translation is CASRKWGGDGYTF. This chain connects TRBV28 to TRBJ1-2; possibly TRBD1 for D (5 bases). The V end was cut by 6 bases, the J end by 6 bases, with 14 bases between. This CDR3 spans 13 amino acids. Per the germline V gene, CDR1 is MDHEN and CDR2 is SYDVKM.

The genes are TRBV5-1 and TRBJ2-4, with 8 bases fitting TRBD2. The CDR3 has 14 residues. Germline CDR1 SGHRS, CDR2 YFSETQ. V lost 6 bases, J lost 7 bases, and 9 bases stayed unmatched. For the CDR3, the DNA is TGCGCCAGCACCGGGGGGGCCGACCGGAACATTCAGTACTTC. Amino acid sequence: CASTGGADRNIQYF.

The CDR3 DNA is TGTGCCAGCAGCGCGGGGGACTCTCCCTCCTACGAGCAGTACTTC. Protein: CASSAGDSPSYEQYF. The V gene is TRBV9, the J gene TRBJ2-7, with D maybe TRBD2 (6 bases). This CDR3 has 15 residues. In germline, CDR1 is SGDLS, CDR2 YYNGEE. Trimming left V 3 bases short and J 0 bases short, with 13 bases between. Together with reference TRBV9 and TRBJ2-7, the CDR3 gives the full variable domain: DSGVTQTPKHLITATGQRVTLRCSPRSGDLSVYWYQQSLDQGLQFLIQYYNGEERAKGNILERFSAQQFPDLHSELNLSSLELGDSALYFCASSAGDSPSYEQYFGPGTRLTVT.

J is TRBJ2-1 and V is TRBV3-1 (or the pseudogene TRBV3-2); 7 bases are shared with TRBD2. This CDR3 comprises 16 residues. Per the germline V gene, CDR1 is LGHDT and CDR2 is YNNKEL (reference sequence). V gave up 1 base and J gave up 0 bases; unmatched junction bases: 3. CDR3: CASSQVRTSSYNEQFF. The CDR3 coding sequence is TGTGCCAGCAGCCAAGTGAGGACTAGCTCCTACAATGAGCAGTTCTTC.

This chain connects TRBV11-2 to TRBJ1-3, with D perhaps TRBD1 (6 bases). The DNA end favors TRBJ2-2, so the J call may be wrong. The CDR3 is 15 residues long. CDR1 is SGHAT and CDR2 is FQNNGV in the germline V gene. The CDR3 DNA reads TGTGCCAGCAGCTGGGCCCAGGGGAGCACCGGGGAGCTGTTTTTT. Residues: CASSWAQGSTGELFF.

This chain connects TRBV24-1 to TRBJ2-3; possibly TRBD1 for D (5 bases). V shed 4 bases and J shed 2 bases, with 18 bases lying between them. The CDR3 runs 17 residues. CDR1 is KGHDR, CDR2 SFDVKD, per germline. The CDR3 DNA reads TGTGCCACCAGTGAGTGGGGCCGCGACCGAGTCACAGATACGCAGTATTTT. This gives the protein CATSEWGRDRVTDTQYF.

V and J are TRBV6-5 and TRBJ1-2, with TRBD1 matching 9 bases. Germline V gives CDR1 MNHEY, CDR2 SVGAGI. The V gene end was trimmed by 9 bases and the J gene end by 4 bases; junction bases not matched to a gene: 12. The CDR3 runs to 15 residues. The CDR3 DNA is TGTGCCAGTGAACCCACAGGGGGCGGAGGCTATGGCTACACCTTC. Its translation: CASEPTGGGGYGYTF.

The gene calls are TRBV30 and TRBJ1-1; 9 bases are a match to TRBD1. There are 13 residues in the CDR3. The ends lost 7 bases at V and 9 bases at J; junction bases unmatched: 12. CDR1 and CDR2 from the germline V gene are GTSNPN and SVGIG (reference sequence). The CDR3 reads CAFLRDRAFQAFF. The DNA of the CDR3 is TGTGCCTTCTTGCGGGACAGGGCCTTTCAAGCTTTCTTT.

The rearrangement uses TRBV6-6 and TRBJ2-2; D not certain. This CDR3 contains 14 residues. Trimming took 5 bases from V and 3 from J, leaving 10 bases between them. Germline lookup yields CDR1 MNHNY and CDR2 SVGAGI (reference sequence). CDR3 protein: CASSPSYDTGELFF. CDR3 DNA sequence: TGTGCCAGCAGTCCTTCGTATGACACCGGGGAGCTGTTTTTT.

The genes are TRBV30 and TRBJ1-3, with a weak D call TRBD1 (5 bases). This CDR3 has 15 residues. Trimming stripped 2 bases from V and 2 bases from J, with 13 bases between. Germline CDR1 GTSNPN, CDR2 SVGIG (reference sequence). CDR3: CAWSTGTVAGNTIYF. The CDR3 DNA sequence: TGTGCCTGGAGTACAGGTACGGTGGCTGGAAACACCATATATTTT.

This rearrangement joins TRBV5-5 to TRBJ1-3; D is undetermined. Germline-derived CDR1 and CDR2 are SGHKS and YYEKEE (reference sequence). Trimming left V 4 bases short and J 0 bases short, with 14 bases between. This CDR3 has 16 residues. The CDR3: CASSPVGRSSGNTIYF. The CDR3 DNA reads TGTGCCAGCAGCCCGGTCGGCAGGTCCTCTGGAAACACCATATATTTT.